Each of the 8 T cell receptor beta chains below was sequenced from the same sample in a study of cytomegalovirus exposure and HLA in healthy donors. The PCR used 60 Vbeta and 13 Jbeta primers. Assay: immunoSEQ multiplex PCR; the TCRdb copy retains only in-frame clones and omits some. The data hold about 200,000 clones, with 70% to 80% observed a single time. The sample taken for sequencing was PBMCs. The receptors here all came from a woman younger than 45 in good health and CMV-seronegative.

This chain uses TRBV6-5 with TRBJ1-1; D is possibly TRBD1 (5 bases). Germline lookup yields CDR1 MNHEY and CDR2 SVGAGI. Trimming took 6 bases from V and 4 from J, leaving 15 bases between them. The CDR3 sequence is 14 residues long. CDR3 sequence: CASSRGYGGTEAFF. The DNA for the CDR3 is TGTGCCAGCAGCCGCGGGTACGGGGGCACTGAAGCTTTCTTT.

The genes are TRBV27 and TRBJ2-1; 12 nucleotides align to TRBD2. CDR3 size: 19 residues. J gave up 4 bases and V 6 bases, and 16 bases lay outside the gene matches. Germline loops: CDR1 MNHEY, CDR2 SMNVEV (reference sequence). CDR3 sequence reads: CASRGRVTSGGKNYNEQFF. Here the CDR3 DNA reads TGTGCCAGCAGGGGTAGGGTTACTAGCGGGGGGAAAAATTACAATGAGCAGTTCTTC.

Concerning this clone itself: At one boundary the junction diverges from the germline segment, which might be a read error. The chain carries TRBV7-9 and TRBJ1-1, with 7 bases matching TRBD1. CDR1 is SEHNR, CDR2 FQNEAQ, per germline (reference sequence). This CDR3 spans 15 amino acids. For the CDR3, the DNA is TGTTCCAGCAGCTTACCCCGGGACAGGAACACTGAAGCTTTCTTT. Protein sequence: CSSSLPRDRNTEAFF.

This clone was observed a handful of times. The genes are TRBV30 and TRBJ2-7, with D maybe TRBD2 (6 bases). CDR1 and CDR2 from the germline V gene are GTSNPN and SVGIG (reference sequence). V lost 0 bases and J lost 4, with 22 bases in between. The CDR3 contains 17 residues. CDR3 DNA sequence: TGTGCCTGGAGTGTCGGTAGTGGCGGGGTACAACGGTACGAGCAGTACTTC. Its protein is CAWSVGSGGVQRYEQYF.

The chain's CDR3 is CASSFTSGRANEQFF. DNA for the CDR3: TGCGCCAGCAGCTTCACTAGCGGGAGGGCCAATGAGCAGTTCTTC. This chain links TRBV5-1 with TRBJ2-1; TRBD2 matches at 13 bases. This CDR3 contains 15 residues. The V gene's germline CDR1 is SGHRS and CDR2 YFSETQ. V trimming: 2 bases; J trimming: 6 bases; junction bases outside the gene matches: 2.

This clone has just one count. The rearrangement links TRBV6-5 to TRBJ2-1; D possibly corresponds to TRBD2 (5 bases). The CDR3 contains 13 residues. Trimming left V 6 bases short and J 5 bases short, with 11 bases between. Germline V gene lookup returns CDR1 MNHEY and CDR2 SVGAGI. Here the CDR3 DNA reads TGTGCCAGCAGACCAACTAGGGACAATGAGCAGTTCTTC. Translating gives CASRPTRDNEQFF.

J is TRBJ2-3 and V is TRBV5-1; TRBD2 aligns across 8 bases. The CDR3 is 13 residues long. Losses at the gene ends were 7 bases for V and 5 bases for J; bases not matched to a gene: 6. Germline V gives CDR1 SGHRS, CDR2 YFSETQ. CDR3 coding DNA: TGCGCCAGCTTCGGGGGGGCCAGAGATACGCAGTATTTT. Protein product: CASFGGARDTQYF.

This clone was counted between two and nine times. This sequence joins TRBV19 and TRBJ1-2; TRBD1 matches 7 bases. This CDR3 is built from 11 residues. Germline CDR1 LNHDA, CDR2 SQIVND (reference sequence). The V gene end was trimmed by 8 bases and the J gene end by 7 bases; junction bases not matched to a gene: 4. CDR3 DNA: TGTGCCAGTCGACAGGGCTGTGGCTACACCTTC. Its translation: CASRQGCGYTF.